The clone carrying this T cell receptor beta chain was counted a few times. This sample's TCRbeta library carried unique molecular identifier barcodes. TCRdb re-called the PCR reads through MiXCR, storing one row per CDR3 protein. The sample shows some 500,000 distinct CDR3 sequences, approximately 20% of them seen only once. This entry is derived from a study of T-cell reconstitution after alpha-beta-depleted transplantation in children. Germline CDR1 and CDR2: SGHTA and FQGTGA. J gave up 7 bases and V 5 bases, and 8 bases lay outside the gene matches. The CDR3 has 14 residues. The chain joins TRBV7-3 to TRBJ2-1; 7 positions match TRBD2. The TCR sequence derives from a human donor who donated a stem cell graft to a child with acute lymphoblastic leukemia. Sample: PBMCs from the stem cell graft donor, taken from the stem cell graft. The DNA of the CDR3 is TGTGCCAGCAGCCCGGGCGCGGGACTAAATGAGCAGTTCTTC. Residues: CASSPGAGLNEQFF.